The 19 T cell receptor beta chains listed next were all sequenced from one sample in a study of OX40 agonist ivuxolimab in advanced cancers. Assay used: immunoSEQ multiplex PCR; TCRdb lists only in-frame clones, some missing. This table has about 77,000 clones, around 83% appearing once. The source was CD4+ or CD8+ T cells sorted from blood, collected in a trial of the OX40 agonist ivuxolimab. The receptors derive from an adult with an advanced solid tumor such as melanoma, head and neck, liver or kidney cancer.

This clone showed up just a few times. The chain is built from TRBV30 and TRBJ1-2, with D unresolved. V lost 5 bases and J lost 7, with 8 bases in between. The V gene's germline CDR1 is GTSNPN and CDR2 SVGIG (reference sequence). The CDR3 has 10 amino acids. The CDR3 bases are TGTGCCTGGGGGCCTGGTGGCTACACCTTC. Encoded protein: CAWGPGGYTF. The full variable domain, in which reference TRBV30 and TRBJ1-2 provide the parts outside the CDR3, is SQTIHQWPATLVQPVGSPLSLECTVEGTSNPNLYWYRQAAGRGLQLLFYSVGIGQISSEVPQNLSASRPQDRQFILSSKKLLLSDSGFYLCAWGPGGYTFGSGTRLTVV.

This clone was detected once. The rearrangement joins TRBV27 to TRBJ1-1; TRBD1 is a possible D gene (5 bases). This CDR3 has 15 residues. Trimming removed 4 bases from V and 11 bases from J, with 23 bases in between. Germline CDR1 is MNHEY and CDR2 is SMNVEV (reference sequence). The CDR3 is CASSSPSAGPSKAFF. The CDR3 nucleotides are TGTGCCAGCAGTTCCCCGTCCGCAGGGCCAAGCAAGGCTTTCTTT.

Note on this clone: At the DNA level, this CDR3 is encoded by other sequences in the same sample as well. The V and J genes are TRBV30 and TRBJ2-3; no firm D call. V lost 7 bases to trimming and J lost 2 bases, with 16 bases between them. The CDR3 is 14 amino acids. Germline lookup yields CDR1 GTSNPN and CDR2 SVGIG (reference sequence). The CDR3, as DNA: TGTGCCTCCCTGGGTAGGAGACTCACAGATACGCAGTATTTT. Protein sequence: CASLGRRLTDTQYF.

The V gene is TRBV11-1, the J gene TRBJ2-5, with 7 positions matching TRBD1. Trimming at V came to 6 bases and at J to 3 bases, leaving 10 bases not matched to a gene. Germline assignment: CDR1 SGHAT and CDR2 FQDESV (reference sequence). This CDR3 region has 15 residues. The CDR3 here is CASRNRQGSEETQYF. The CDR3, as DNA: TGTGCCAGCAGAAATCGACAGGGATCGGAAGAGACCCAGTACTTC.

The rearrangement uses TRBV6-1 and TRBJ2-1; 8 bases map to TRBD2. Unmatched junction bases numbered 3, after V lost 2 bases and J lost 3 bases. Germline lookup yields CDR1 MNHNS and CDR2 SASEGT. The CDR3 loop spans 15 amino acids. CDR3 sequence reads: CASSENSGDYNEQFF. DNA for the CDR3: TGTGCCAGCAGTGAAAATAGCGGGGACTACAATGAGCAGTTCTTC.

The rearrangement uses TRBV6-1 and TRBJ2-5; D gene ambiguous. Trimming left V 2 bases short and J 1 base short, with 2 bases between. CDR1 MNHNS and CDR2 SASEGT come from the germline V gene. This CDR3 is built from 12 residues. The CDR3 reads CASSEFQETQYF. CDR3 DNA: TGTGCCAGCAGTGAATTCCAAGAGACCCAGTACTTC.

The chain has TRBV6-4 and TRBJ2-1; the match to TRBD1 covers 10 bases. The germline V gene has CDR1 MRHNA and CDR2 SNTAGT. With V trimmed by 4 bases and J by 7 bases, 10 bases remained unmatched. This CDR3 has 16 amino acids. CDR3 amino acids: CASSAPTGGEENEQFF. The CDR3 nucleotides are TGTGCCAGCAGTGCCCCGACAGGGGGCGAAGAAAATGAGCAGTTCTTC.

The chain carries TRBV7-2 and TRBJ2-1; TRBD2 matches 8 bases. The CDR3 is made up of 15 amino acids. Germline V gives CDR1 SGHTA, CDR2 FQGNSA. The trim removed 5 bases at V and 8 bases at J, leaving 11 bases unmatched. The CDR3, as DNA: TGTGCCAGCAGCGGAGCCGGGACTAGAGTCCATGAGCAGTTCTTC. Its translation is CASSGAGTRVHEQFF.

This clone appeared a single time. J is TRBJ1-2 and V is TRBV30, with TRBD1 identical over 11 bases. The CDR3 extends over 14 amino acids. CDR1 and CDR2 (germline): GTSNPN, SVGIG (reference sequence). V was clipped by 3 bases and J by 7 bases; unmatched bases: 7. As DNA, the CDR3 is TGTGCCTGGAGGCCGTTTGGGACAGGGGGTGGCTACACCTTC. This sequence encodes CAWRPFGTGGGYTF. Based on the CDR3 plus reference TRBV30 and TRBJ1-2, the full variable domain is SQTIHQWPATLVQPVGSPLSLECTVEGTSNPNLYWYRQAAGRGLQLLFYSVGIGQISSEVPQNLSASRPQDRQFILSSKKLLLSDSGFYLCAWRPFGTGGGYTFGSGTRLTVV.

This chain joins TRBV7-2 and TRBJ2-2, with a possible D match to TRBD1 (6 bases). The CDR3 length is 15 residues. The germline gives CDR1 SGHTA, CDR2 FQGNSA. V shed 7 bases and J shed 2 bases, with 14 bases lying between them. The CDR3 loop is CASNRDTENTGELFF. The DNA for the CDR3 is TGTGCCAGCAACCGGGACACGGAAAACACCGGGGAGCTGTTTTTT.

The V gene is TRBV21-1, the J gene TRBJ2-1; the table assigns TRBD2, which was not confirmed against the DNA. TRBV21-1 is described as a pseudogene. The CDR3 extends over 20 amino acids. The CDR3 bases are TGTGCCAGCAGCAAAATATACTGGGTGTGGCTAGCGGGATCTTACAATGAGCAGTTCTTC. It codes for CASSKIYWVWLAGSYNEQFF.

V usage is TRBV14 and J usage is TRBJ2-1, with D maybe TRBD2 (5 bases). Between the trimmed V and J ends, which lost 3 bases and 10 bases, there was a span of 13 bases. The V gene's germline CDR1 is SGHDN and CDR2 FVKESK. The CDR3 is 13 residues long. The CDR3 DNA sequence: TGTGCCAGCAGCCAGCAGGCGGGCCGAGAGCAGTTCTTC. Its translation is CASSQQAGREQFF.

V gene TRBV5-1 combines with J gene TRBJ1-1; 8 bases fit TRBD1. Germline V lookup: CDR1 SGHRS, CDR2 YFSETQ. This CDR3 has 16 amino acids. With V trimmed by 4 bases and J by 4 bases, 12 bases remained unmatched. The CDR3 DNA is TGCGCCAGCAGCGAAGGTGCGCAGGGGGCTGGCACTGAAGCTTTCTTT. It yields the protein CASSEGAQGAGTEAFF.

V gene TRBV9 combines with J gene TRBJ2-1; tentative D call: TRBD2 (5 bases). CDR1 and CDR2 from the germline V gene are SGDLS and YYNGEE. The CDR3 extends over 13 amino acids. Trimming pared 6 bases from V and 6 bases from J, leaving 13 bases between. CDR3: CASNNPSLNEQFF. CDR3 in DNA: TGTGCCAGCAATAACCCTAGCCTCAATGAGCAGTTCTTC.

The chain is built from TRBV7-3 and TRBJ2-2; D call uncertain. Deletions cut 5 bases from V and 5 bases from J, with 12 bases between. Germline-derived CDR1 and CDR2 are SGHTA and FQGTGA. The CDR3 consists of 14 residues. The DNA of the CDR3 is TGTGCCAGCAGCCGCACGGGTGGGACCGGGGAGCTGTTTTTT. This sequence encodes CASSRTGGTGELFF.

The DNA of the CDR3 is TGTGCCAGCAGCAAGACTAGCGGGAGGGCCGTTGGAGAGACCCAGTACTTC. This gives the protein CASSKTSGRAVGETQYF. V gene TRBV7-9 combines with J gene TRBJ2-5, with 14 nucleotides matching TRBD2. Germline assignment: CDR1 SEHNR and CDR2 FQNEAQ (reference sequence). The CDR3 contains 17 residues. Trimming cost V 5 bases and J 4 bases; bases outside gene matches: 9.

The gene calls are TRBV7-2 and TRBJ1-5; D gene ambiguous. In germline, CDR1 is SGHTA, CDR2 FQGNSA. The germline V and J ends were trimmed by 1 base and 1 base, with 5 bases remaining between them. The CDR3 has 14 residues. DNA of the CDR3: TGTGCCAGCAGCTTAGTCAGAAGCAATCAGCCCCAGCATTTT. It is translated as CASSLVRSNQPQHF. The whole variable domain, remainder taken from reference TRBV7-2 and TRBJ1-5, is GAGVSQSPSNKVTEKGKDVELRCDPISGHTALYWYRQSLGQGLEFLIYFQGNSAPDKSGLPSDRFSAERTGGSVSTLTIQRTQQEDSAVYLCASSLVRSNQPQHFGDGTRLSIL.

In its sample, this clone was seen once. The chain has TRBV7-9 and TRBJ2-2, with 14 bases that match TRBD2. Germline V gives CDR1 SEHNR, CDR2 FQNEAQ (reference sequence). This CDR3 is built from 17 residues. The V segment lost 5 bases and the J segment 7 bases; nucleotides outside the gene matches: 9. CDR3 sequence: CASSARLAGGLVGELFF. CDR3 nucleotide sequence: TGTGCCAGCAGCGCCCGACTAGCGGGAGGGCTCGTCGGGGAGCTGTTTTTT.

The rearrangement joins TRBV5-4 to TRBJ2-1, with TRBD2 matching 7 bases. Losses at the gene ends were 0 bases for V and 3 bases for J; bases not matched to a gene: 0. The CDR3 runs 14 residues. Germline lookup yields CDR1 SGHNT and CDR2 YYREEE (reference sequence). CDR3 nucleotides: TGTGCCAGCAGCTTGGAGCGGGGCTACAATGAGCAGTTCTTC. Translated, it gives CASSLERGYNEQFF.